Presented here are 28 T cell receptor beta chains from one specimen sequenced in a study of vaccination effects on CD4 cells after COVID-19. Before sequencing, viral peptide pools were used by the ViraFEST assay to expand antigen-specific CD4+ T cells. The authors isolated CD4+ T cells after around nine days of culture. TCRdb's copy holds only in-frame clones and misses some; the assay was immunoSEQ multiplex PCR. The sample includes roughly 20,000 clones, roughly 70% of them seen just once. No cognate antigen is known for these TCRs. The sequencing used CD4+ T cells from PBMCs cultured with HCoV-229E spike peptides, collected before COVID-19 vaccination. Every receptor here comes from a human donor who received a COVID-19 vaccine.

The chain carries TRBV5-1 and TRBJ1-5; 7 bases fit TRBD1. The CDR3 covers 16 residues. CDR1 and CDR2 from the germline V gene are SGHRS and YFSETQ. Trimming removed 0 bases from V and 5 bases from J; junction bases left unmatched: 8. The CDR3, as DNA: TGCGCCAGCAGCTTGGGAGGACAGGCGTTTTATCAGCCCCAGCATTTT. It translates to CASSLGGQAFYQPQHF.

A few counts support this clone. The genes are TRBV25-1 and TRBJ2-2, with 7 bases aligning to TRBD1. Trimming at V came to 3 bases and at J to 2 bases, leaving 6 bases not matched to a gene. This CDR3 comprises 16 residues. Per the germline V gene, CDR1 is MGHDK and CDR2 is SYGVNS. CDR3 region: CASSDGQVGNTGELFF. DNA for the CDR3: TGTGCCAGCAGTGACGGACAGGTTGGAAACACCGGGGAGCTGTTTTTT.

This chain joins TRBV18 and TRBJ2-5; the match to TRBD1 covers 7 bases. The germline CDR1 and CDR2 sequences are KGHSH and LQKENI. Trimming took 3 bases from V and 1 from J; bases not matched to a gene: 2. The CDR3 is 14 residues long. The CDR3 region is CASSPGTAQETQYF. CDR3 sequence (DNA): TGTGCCAGCTCACCCGGGACAGCCCAAGAGACCCAGTACTTC.

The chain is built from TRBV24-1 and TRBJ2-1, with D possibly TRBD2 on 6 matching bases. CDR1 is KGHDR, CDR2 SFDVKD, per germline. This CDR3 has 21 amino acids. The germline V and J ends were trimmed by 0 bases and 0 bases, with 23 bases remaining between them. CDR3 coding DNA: TGTGCCACCAGTGATTTGCCTACGACGGAGGGGTCCCCTCGCTCCTACAATGAGCAGTTCTTC. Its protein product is CATSDLPTTEGSPRSYNEQFF.

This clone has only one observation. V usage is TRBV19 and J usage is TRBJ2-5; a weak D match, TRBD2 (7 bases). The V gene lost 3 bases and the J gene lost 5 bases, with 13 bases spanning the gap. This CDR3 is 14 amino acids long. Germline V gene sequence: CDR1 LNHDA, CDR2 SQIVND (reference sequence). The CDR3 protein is CASSMLRGGETQYF. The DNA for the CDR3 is TGTGCCAGTAGTATGTTGAGGGGGGGGGAGACCCAGTACTTC.

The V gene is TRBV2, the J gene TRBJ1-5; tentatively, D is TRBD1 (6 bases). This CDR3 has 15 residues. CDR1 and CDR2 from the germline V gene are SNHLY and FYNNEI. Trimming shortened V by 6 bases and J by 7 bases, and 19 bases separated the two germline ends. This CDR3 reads CASRRLAGVGQPQHF. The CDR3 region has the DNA TGTGCCAGCAGGAGGCTGGCAGGGGTGGGGCAGCCCCAGCATTTT.

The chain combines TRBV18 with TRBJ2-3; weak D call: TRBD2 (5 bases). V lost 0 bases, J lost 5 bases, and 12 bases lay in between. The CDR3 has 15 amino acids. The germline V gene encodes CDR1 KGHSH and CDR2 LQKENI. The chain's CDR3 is CASSPPYKRGDTQYF. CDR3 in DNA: TGTGCCAGCTCACCACCTTACAAACGGGGAGATACGCAGTATTTT.

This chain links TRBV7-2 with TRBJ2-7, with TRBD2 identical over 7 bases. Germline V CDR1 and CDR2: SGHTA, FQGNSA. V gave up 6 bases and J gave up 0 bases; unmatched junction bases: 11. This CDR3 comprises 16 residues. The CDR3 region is CASRPTSFMGSYEQYF. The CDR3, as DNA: TGTGCCAGCAGGCCGACTAGCTTTATGGGCTCCTACGAGCAGTACTTC.

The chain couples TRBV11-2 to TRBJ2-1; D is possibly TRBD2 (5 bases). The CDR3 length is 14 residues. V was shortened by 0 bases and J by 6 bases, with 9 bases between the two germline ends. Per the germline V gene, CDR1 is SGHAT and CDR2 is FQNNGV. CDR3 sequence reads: CASSLDRLANEQFF. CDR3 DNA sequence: TGTGCCAGCAGCTTAGATCGGCTAGCCAATGAGCAGTTCTTC.

The CDR3 DNA sequence: TGTGCCTGGACCGAGGGGGGGGCAGATACGCAGTATTTT. This sequence encodes CAWTEGGADTQYF. The J gene is TRBJ2-3, the V gene TRBV30; possible D gene TRBD2, 7 bases. V was shortened by 4 bases and J by 4 bases, with 12 bases between the two germline ends. The V gene's germline CDR1 is GTSNPN and CDR2 SVGIG (reference sequence). There are 13 residues in the CDR3. Together with reference TRBV30 and TRBJ2-3, the CDR3 gives the full variable domain: SQTIHQWPATLVQPVGSPLSLECTVEGTSNPNLYWYRQAAGRGLQLLFYSVGIGQISSEVPQNLSASRPQDRQFILSSKKLLLSDSGFYLCAWTEGGADTQYFGPGTRLTVL.

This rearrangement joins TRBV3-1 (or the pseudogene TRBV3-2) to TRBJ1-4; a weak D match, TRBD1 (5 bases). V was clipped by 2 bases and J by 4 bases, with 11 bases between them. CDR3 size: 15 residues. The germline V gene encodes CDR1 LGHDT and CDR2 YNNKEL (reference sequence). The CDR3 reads CASSQTSQGNEKLFF. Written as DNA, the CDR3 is TGTGCCAGCAGCCAAACAAGTCAGGGTAATGAAAAACTGTTTTTT.

CDR3 sequence: CASSEGSLYGYTF. The CDR3 bases are TGTGCCAGCAGTGAGGGCAGCCTCTATGGCTACACCTTC. The chain recombines TRBV6-1 with TRBJ1-2; D is undetermined. This CDR3 comprises 13 residues. The ends were cut back, 3 bases at V and 4 bases at J, with 9 bases in the middle. Looked up from germline, CDR1 is MNHNS and CDR2 is SASEGT.

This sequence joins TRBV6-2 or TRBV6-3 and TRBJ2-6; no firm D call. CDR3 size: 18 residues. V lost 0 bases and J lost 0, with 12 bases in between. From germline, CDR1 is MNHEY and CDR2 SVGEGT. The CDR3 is CASSYSIVLSSGANVLTF. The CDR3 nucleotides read TGTGCCAGCAGTTACTCGATTGTTTTAAGCTCTGGGGCCAACGTCCTGACTTTC.

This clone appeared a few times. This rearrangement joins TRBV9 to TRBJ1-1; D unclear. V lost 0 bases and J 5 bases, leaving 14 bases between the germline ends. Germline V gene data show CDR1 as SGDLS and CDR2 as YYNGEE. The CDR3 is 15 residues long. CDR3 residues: CASSVGVLDGTEAFF. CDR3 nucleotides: TGTGCCAGCAGCGTAGGGGTCTTGGATGGAACTGAAGCTTTCTTT.

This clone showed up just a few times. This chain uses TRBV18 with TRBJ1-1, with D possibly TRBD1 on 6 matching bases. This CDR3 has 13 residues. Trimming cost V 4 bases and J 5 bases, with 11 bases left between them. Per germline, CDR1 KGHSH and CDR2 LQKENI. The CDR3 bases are TGTGCCAGCTCACTGCGGACAGATACTGAAGCTTTCTTT. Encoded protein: CASSLRTDTEAFF.

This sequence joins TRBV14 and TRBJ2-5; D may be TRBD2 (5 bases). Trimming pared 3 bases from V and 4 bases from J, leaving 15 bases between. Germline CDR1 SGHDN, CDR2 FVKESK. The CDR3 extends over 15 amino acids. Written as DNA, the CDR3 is TGTGCCAGCAGCCATCGCGGGCAAATCCCAGAGACCCAGTACTTC. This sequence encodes CASSHRGQIPETQYF.

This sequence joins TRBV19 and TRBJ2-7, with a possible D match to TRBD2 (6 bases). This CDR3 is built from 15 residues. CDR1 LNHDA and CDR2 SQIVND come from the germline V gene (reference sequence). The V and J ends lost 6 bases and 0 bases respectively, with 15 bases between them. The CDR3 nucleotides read TGTGCCAGTAGCAGCGCCGGGGGAAACTCCTACGAGCAGTACTTC. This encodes CASSSAGGNSYEQYF.

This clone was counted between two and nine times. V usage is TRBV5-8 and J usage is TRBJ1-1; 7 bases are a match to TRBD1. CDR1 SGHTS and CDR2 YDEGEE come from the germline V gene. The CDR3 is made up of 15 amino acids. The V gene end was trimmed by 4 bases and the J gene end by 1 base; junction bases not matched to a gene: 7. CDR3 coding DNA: TGTGCCAGCAGCCTATCGACAGGGCAGAACACTGAAGCTTTCTTT. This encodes CASSLSTGQNTEAFF.

The CDR3 sequence is CASSHGSRVGETQYF. In DNA, the CDR3 is TGTGCCAGCAGCCATGGGTCGAGGGTTGGGGAGACCCAGTACTTC. The chain joins TRBV14 to TRBJ2-5, with D possibly matching TRBD2 (5 bases). This CDR3 contains 15 residues. V was shortened by 3 bases and J by 5 bases, with 16 bases between the two germline ends. From germline, CDR1 is SGHDN and CDR2 FVKESK.

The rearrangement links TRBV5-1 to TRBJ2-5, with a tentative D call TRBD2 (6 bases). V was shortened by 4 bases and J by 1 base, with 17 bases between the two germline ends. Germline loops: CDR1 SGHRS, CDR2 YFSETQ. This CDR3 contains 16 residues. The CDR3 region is CASSGVAGRLQETQYF. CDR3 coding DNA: TGCGCCAGCAGCGGGGTGGCGGGGAGACTCCAAGAGACCCAGTACTTC.

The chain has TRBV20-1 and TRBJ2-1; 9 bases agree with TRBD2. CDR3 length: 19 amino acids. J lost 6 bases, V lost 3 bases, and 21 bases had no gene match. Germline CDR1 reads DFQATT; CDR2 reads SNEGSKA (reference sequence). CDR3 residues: CSASPVTGWREGLGNEQFF. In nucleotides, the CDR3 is TGCAGTGCTAGTCCAGTGACAGGTTGGCGGGAGGGCCTTGGCAATGAGCAGTTCTTC.

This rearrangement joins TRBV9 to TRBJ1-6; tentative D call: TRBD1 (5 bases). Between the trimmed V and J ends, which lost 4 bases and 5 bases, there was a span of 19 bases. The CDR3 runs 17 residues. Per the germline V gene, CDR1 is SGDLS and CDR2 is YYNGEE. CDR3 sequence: CASSSLWDGRDNSPLHF. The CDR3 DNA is TGTGCCAGCAGCTCCCTTTGGGATGGCAGGGATAATTCACCCCTCCACTTT.

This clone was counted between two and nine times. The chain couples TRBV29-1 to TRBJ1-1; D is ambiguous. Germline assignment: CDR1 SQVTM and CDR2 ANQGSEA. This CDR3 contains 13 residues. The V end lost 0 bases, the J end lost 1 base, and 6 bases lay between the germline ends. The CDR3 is CSVEENRNTEAFF. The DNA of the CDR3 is TGCAGCGTTGAAGAAAACAGGAACACTGAAGCTTTCTTT.

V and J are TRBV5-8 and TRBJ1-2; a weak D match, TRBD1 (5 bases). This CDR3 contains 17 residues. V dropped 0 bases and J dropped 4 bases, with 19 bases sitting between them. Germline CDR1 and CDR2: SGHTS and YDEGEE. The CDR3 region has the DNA TGTGCCAGCAGCTTGGGGACCTCCCGGGACGGGAGCTATGGCTACACCTTC. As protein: CASSLGTSRDGSYGYTF.

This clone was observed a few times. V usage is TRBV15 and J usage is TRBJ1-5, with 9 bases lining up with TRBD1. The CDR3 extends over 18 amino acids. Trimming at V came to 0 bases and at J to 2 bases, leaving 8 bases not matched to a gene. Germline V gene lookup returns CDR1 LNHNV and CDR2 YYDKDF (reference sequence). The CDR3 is CATSRDSPGQGRNQPQHF. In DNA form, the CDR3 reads TGTGCCACCAGCAGAGATTCTCCGGGACAGGGCCGCAATCAGCCCCAGCATTTT.

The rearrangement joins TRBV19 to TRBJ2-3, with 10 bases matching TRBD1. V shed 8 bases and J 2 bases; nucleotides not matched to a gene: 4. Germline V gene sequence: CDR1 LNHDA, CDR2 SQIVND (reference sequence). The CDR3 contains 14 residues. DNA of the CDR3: TGTGCCAGTCGGGACAGGGGTCCCACAGATACGCAGTATTTT. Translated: CASRDRGPTDTQYF.

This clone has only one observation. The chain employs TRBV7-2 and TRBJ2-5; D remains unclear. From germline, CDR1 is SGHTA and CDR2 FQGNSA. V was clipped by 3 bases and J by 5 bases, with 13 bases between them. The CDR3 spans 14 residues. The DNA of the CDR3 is TGTGCCAGCAGCTTGGATTTGGATCGGGAGACCCAGTACTTC. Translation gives CASSLDLDRETQYF.

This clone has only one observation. CDR3 sequence reads: CASSDTASQPQHF. The DNA for the CDR3 is TGTGCCAGCAGCGATACAGCGAGTCAGCCCCAGCATTTT. The chain uses TRBV6-2 or TRBV6-3 and TRBJ1-5; D unclear. Germline V gene data show CDR1 as MNHEY and CDR2 as SVGEGT. The V gene lost 6 bases and the J gene lost 6 bases, with 12 bases spanning the gap. There are 13 residues in the CDR3.